Presented here are 15 T cell receptor beta chains from one specimen sequenced in a study of molecular identifiers for immune sequencing clone quantification listed by TCRdb under 2018. The method behind the library was PCR. For sequencing, an Illumina HiSeq 4000 was employed. TCRdb trimmed the raw reads at Q25, called clones with MiXCR and kept productive beta chains. Identical CDR3 protein sequences are pooled into one entry, listed with their most common genes and DNA. The sample table holds about 510,000 distinct CDR3 sequences, of which 20% to 25% were seen once. About 0.84% of the sample is held by the ten biggest clonotypes. Sequenced material: naive CD8+ T cells from blood, with Jurkat cell RNA spiked in. The meaning of the sample's cell subset or site label: FACS-sorted CD8+CD4-CCR7+CD45RA+ naive T cells. These receptors came from a human donor in good health. Some libraries in this study had Jurkat cell RNA spiked in.

This clonotype was seen just once. This may be a read error, as it is one base from a much larger clone. The chain has TRBV20-1 and TRBJ2-3; 11 bases are shared with TRBD2. This CDR3 comprises 15 residues. The germline V gene encodes CDR1 DFQATT and CDR2 SNEGSKA (reference sequence). The CDR3 DNA follows: TGCAGTGCTAGAGTACCTAGCGGGGGGACAGATGCGCAGTATTTT. Its translation is CSARVPSGGTDAQYF.

This clonotype was counted at least ten times. The rearrangement links TRBV6-5 to TRBJ2-7, with 12 positions matching TRBD2. V shed 4 bases and J 2 bases; nucleotides not matched to a gene: 3. The germline V gene has CDR1 MNHEY and CDR2 SVGAGI. The CDR3 spans 15 residues. For the CDR3, the DNA is TGTGCCAGCAGTTTGCTAGCGGGAGGGCCCTACGAGCAGTACTTC. Its translation is CASSLLAGGPYEQYF.

This clonotype was recorded at least ten times. The V call is TRBV6-5, the J call TRBJ1-1, with no clear D. This CDR3 has 15 residues. The germline V gene encodes CDR1 MNHEY and CDR2 SVGAGI. Trimming removed 6 bases from V and 3 bases from J, with 17 bases in between. CDR3 residues: CASSLQSGEYTEAFF. Here the CDR3 DNA reads TGTGCCAGCAGCCTCCAAAGCGGGGAATACACTGAAGCTTTCTTT.

The chain links TRBV12-3 or TRBV12-4 to TRBJ2-2; D may be TRBD1 or TRBD2 (5 bases each). Trimming removed 4 bases from V and 1 base from J, with 13 bases in between. The CDR3 loop spans 16 amino acids. The DNA for the CDR3 is TGTGCCAGCAGTTATGGGACCGGGGAGAACACCGGGGAGCTGTTTTTT. Its protein is CASSYGTGENTGELFF.

This clonotype was observed a few times. This chain uses TRBV12-5 with TRBJ1-4, with D possibly matching TRBD1 (5 bases). CDR3 size: 15 residues. Trimming stripped 6 bases from V and 6 bases from J, with 17 bases between. CDR1 and CDR2 (germline): LGHNT, FRNRAP. CDR3: CASGQPGGGYEKLFF. CDR3 nucleotides: TGTGCTAGTGGCCAGCCCGGGGGGGGGTATGAAAAACTGTTTTTT.

V gene TRBV12-3 or TRBV12-4 combines with J gene TRBJ2-1, with D maybe TRBD1 (6 bases). The germline V and J ends were trimmed by 8 bases and 1 base, with 15 bases remaining between them. The CDR3 spans 15 residues. CDR3 residues: CASEKGRGSYNEQFF. The CDR3 nucleotides are TGTGCCAGCGAGAAGGGCAGGGGTTCCTACAATGAGCAGTTCTTC.

Regarding this clonotype: This may be a read error: a much more frequent sequence differs by one nucleotide. V is TRBV12-3 or TRBV12-4 and J is TRBJ2-5, with D possibly called TRBD1 or TRBD2 (5 bases each). The CDR3 loop spans 12 amino acids. The chain's CDR3 is CASTGTAGTLYF. As DNA, the CDR3 is TGTGCCAGCACCGGGACGGCCGGGACCCTGTACTTC.

As regards this clonotype: This may arise from a read error, as a much more abundant clone is one base away. The chain has TRBV20-1 and TRBJ2-7; the match to TRBD1 covers 8 bases. CDR3 size: 14 residues. From germline, CDR1 is DFQATT and CDR2 SNEGSKA (reference sequence). CDR3 sequence (DNA): TGCAGTGCTAGCGGGGACAGGACCGGTTACGAGCAGTGCTTC. It yields the protein CSASGDRTGYEQCF.

This clonotype has only a few counts. This chain links TRBV18 with TRBJ2-3, with 9 bases that match TRBD1. Germline loops: CDR1 KGHSH, CDR2 LQKENI. This CDR3 has 15 residues. Losses at the gene ends were 8 bases for V and 4 bases for J; bases not matched to a gene: 10. The CDR3 DNA sequence: TGTGCCAGCCCTTATGATAACAGGGGGCCAGATACGCAGTATTTT. This gives the protein CASPYDNRGPDTQYF.

The chain has TRBV27 and TRBJ2-7, with D unclear. The CDR3 covers 13 residues. Germline V CDR1 and CDR2: MNHEY, SMNVEV (reference sequence). Trimming took 5 bases from V and 2 from J, leaving 10 bases between them. This CDR3 reads CASSRLNTYEQYF. As DNA, the CDR3 is TGTGCCAGCAGTAGGCTGAATACCTACGAGCAGTACTTC.

About this clonotype: Given a much more abundant clone one base away, this may be a read error. No conserved phenylalanine or tryptophan is present at the end of the CDR3, so a read error is the likely explanation. The genes are TRBV5-3 and TRBJ2-2, with D hard to call. TRBV5-3 is recorded as an ORF, its role being uncertain. The ends were cut back, 8 bases at V and 5 bases at J, with 13 bases in the middle. This CDR3 is built from 13 residues. CDR3 sequence: CASRATRTGELFS. The CDR3 DNA is TGTGCCAGCAGAGCGACGAGGACCGGGGAGCTGTTTTCT.

About this clonotype: A much bigger clone sits one base away, suggesting this may be a read error. J is TRBJ2-7 and V is TRBV6-5; possible D gene TRBD2, 6 bases. The germline V gene encodes CDR1 MNHEY and CDR2 SVGAGI. This CDR3 spans 13 amino acids. CDR3 loop: CASSYGTFNEQCF. For the CDR3, the DNA is TGTGCCAGCAGTTACGGGACTTTTAACGAGCAGTGCTTC.

In its sample, this clonotype was seen a few times. V is TRBV7-2 and J is TRBJ1-6, with TRBD1 identical over 7 bases. The CDR3 is made up of 15 amino acids. After removal of 7 bases from V and 11 bases from J, the junction contained 14 bases not matched to a gene. Looked up from germline, CDR1 is SGHTA and CDR2 is FQGNSA. CDR3 sequence: CASTRLGGLWTPLHF. The CDR3 DNA follows: TGTGCCAGCACTCGTTTAGGGGGCCTTTGGACACCCCTCCACTTT.

This clonotype was seen many times. The V call is TRBV15, the J call TRBJ1-1; weak D call: TRBD1 (5 bases). Germline V gene lookup returns CDR1 LNHNV and CDR2 YYDKDF (reference sequence). V lost 1 base and J lost 5, with 20 bases in between. The CDR3 loop spans 17 amino acids. The DNA for the CDR3 is TGTGCCACCAGCAGAGTCGGCAGGGCCTACAAGGGGACTGAAGCTTTCTTT. Its translation is CATSRVGRAYKGTEAFF.

This clonotype was counted at least ten times. This chain uses TRBV7-9 with TRBJ2-4; 7 nucleotides line up with TRBD1. Losses at the gene ends were 5 bases for V and 6 bases for J; bases not matched to a gene: 4. Germline V lookup: CDR1 SEHNR, CDR2 FQNEAQ (reference sequence). The CDR3 extends over 13 amino acids. CDR3 amino acids: CASSGRQGNIQYF. CDR3 bases: TGTGCCAGCAGCGGCCGACAGGGAAACATTCAGTACTTC.